This T cell receptor (beta chain) was sequenced during a study of CD8 T cells in ankylosing spondylitis. Overall study findings and caveats: CD8+ cells made up the disease-linked clones, which were relatively rare in peripheral blood. A motif in TCR beta, a set of eight or nine highly homologous variants, appeared characteristic of ankylosing spondylitis blood. Matched ankylosing spondylitis synovial fluid reportedly contained a significantly enriched population of disease-linked clones.

V gave up 7 bases and J gave up 5 bases, with 17 bases separating them. Germline-derived CDR1 and CDR2 are DFQATT and SNEGSKA (reference sequence). This CDR3 comprises 13 residues. As the method for making TCR beta libraries, quantitative 5'-RACE with molecular barcodes was used. TCRdb passed the 5' RACE reads through MiXCR, listing each CDR3 protein once. In the table there are approximately 400,000 distinct CDR3 sequences, roughly 26% of which are singletons. This clonotype was counted between two and nine times. Its antigen is not identified. The clonotype originates from a male donor with ankylosing spondylitis. This chain uses TRBV20-1 with TRBJ1-1; the D gene is possibly TRBD1 (5 bases). Sequencing was done on a sample of blood, either unsorted or a sorted T cell fraction (not recorded which). CDR3 region: CSVEERGRTEAFF. In DNA, the CDR3 is TGCAGTGTCGAAGAACGGGGCCGGACTGAAGCTTTCTTT.